This T cell receptor (beta chain) was identified in a study of blood T cell repertoires in COVID-19. Study-level information: The United States, Italy and Spain provided the acute and convalescent COVID-19 samples.

CDR3 length equals 13 residues. Looked up from germline, CDR1 is SGDLS and CDR2 is YYNGEE. V trimming: 1 base; J trimming: 8 bases; junction bases outside the gene matches: 3. Study processing details: Amplified reference gene primers provided the basis for estimating nucleated cell counts. The method was immunoSEQ multiplex PCR; TCRdb's version includes in-frame clones alone and lacks a portion of them. The V and J calls and clone size come from that table; D and trimming were worked out from the DNA. The sample yields about 320,000 clones, over 90% seen once. Contact with a PCR-confirmed or clinician-diagnosed COVID-19 case occurred within 2 weeks of entry.

This TCR derives from a woman in her 30s who had been exposed to COVID-19. The chain couples TRBV9 to TRBJ2-1, with 7 bases lining up with TRBD2. Sequenced input: PBMCs or T cells enriched from blood (not recorded which). The chain's CDR3 is CASSVRLADEQFF. CDR3 bases: TGTGCCAGCAGCGTACGACTAGCCGATGAGCAGTTCTTC.